Listed below are T cell receptor beta chains from one sample, sequenced in a study of regulatory T cells in long-lasting Graves disease. TCRdb redid the calling of the multiplex PCR reads with MiXCR, one entry per CDR3 protein. The sample records 200,000 to 250,000 distinct CDR3 sequences, roughly a fifth being singletons. This sample also appeared in a second study, on T cells in Graves' hyperthyroidism and ophthalmopathy.

Sequencing was performed on peripheral blood mononuclear cells (PBMCs), taken at new diagnosis, from a patient treated with antithyroid drugs. The receptors were sampled from a woman aged 25 to 39 with Graves disease. Each CDR3 is given with its conserved first and last residue. The D gene is left open where the match is weak. Not all rows give a size; the values are once, few, many and, for expanded clones, a class.

NA,TRBV5-4,few,TRBJ1-2,CASSRGGRSNYGYTF,TGTGCCAGCAGCCGCGGGGGGAGGTCTAACTATGGCTACACCTTC
NA,TRBV3-1,few,TRBJ2-2,CASSQVFAGELFF,TGTGCCAGCAGCCAAGTTTTTGCCGGGGAGCTGTTTTTT
NA,TRBV28,many,TRBJ2-6,CASSLMSLPRANVLTF,TGTGCCAGCAGTTTAATGAGCTTACCCAGGGCCAACGTCCTGACTTTC
NA,TRBV11-2,few,TRBJ2-7,CASSLRAQLSEQYF,TGTGCCAGCAGCTTGAGGGCCCAACTTTCCGAGCAGTACTTC
TRBD2,TRBV7-8,many,TRBJ2-3,CASSTYLLAGGQTQYF,TGTGCCAGCAGCACCTACTTACTAGCGGGGGGGCAAACGCAGTATTTT
NA,TRBV12-3/TRBV12-4,many,TRBJ2-1,CASSLGGWGDEQFF,TGTGCCAGCAGTTTAGGAGGTTGGGGGGATGAGCAGTTCTTC
NA,TRBV12-3/TRBV12-4,many,TRBJ1-1,CASSLNEPGTEAFF,TGTGCCAGCAGTTTAAACGAGCCGGGCACTGAAGCTTTCTTT
NA,TRBV11-3,NA,TRBJ1-1,CAWSFLRNTEAYF,TGTGCCTGGAGTTTCCTCCGGAACACTGAAGCTTACTTC
NA,TRBV5-1,many,TRBJ2-2,CASSFNTGELFF,TGCGCCAGCAGCTTCAACACCGGGGAGCTGTTTTTT
NA,TRBV28,many,TRBJ2-7,CASSPQGQSYEQYF,TGTGCCAGCAGCCCTCAAGGACAGAGCTACGAGCAGTACTTC
NA,TRBV3-1,many,TRBJ2-3,CASSRTPGRSTDTQYF,TGTGCCAGCAGCCGAACCCCCGGGCGAAGCACAGATACGCAGTATTTT
NA,TRBV7-9,many,TRBJ1-2,CASSFRPVQTNYGYTF,TGTGCCAGCAGCTTCCGTCCTGTTCAAACTAACTATGGCTACACCTTC
NA,TRBV19,many,TRBJ2-1,CASRTQGYDEQFF,TGTGCCAGTAGAACCCAGGGATACGATGAGCAGTTCTTC
TRBD2,TRBV14,many,TRBJ2-6,CASSPGGYSGANVLTF,TGTGCCAGCAGCCCCGGGGGGTACTCGGGGGCCAACGTCCTGACTTTC
NA,TRBV15,many,TRBJ2-1,CATSRDRRDEQFF,TGTGCCACCAGCAGAGATCGGAGGGATGAGCAGTTCTTC
NA,TRBV20-1,many,TRBJ1-2,CSARSSRTPELYYGYTF,TGCAGTGCTAGATCCAGTCGAACCCCCGAACTTTACTATGGCTACACCTTC
NA,TRBV5-4,few,TRBJ2-5,CASNPRRAEETQYF,TGTGCCAGCAACCCCAGGAGGGCCGAAGAGACCCAGTACTTC
TRBD1,TRBV6-2/TRBV6-3,many,TRBJ2-1,CASSYSRPGTGGNEQFF,TGTGCCAGCAGTTACTCGAGGCCCGGGACAGGGGGCAATGAGCAGTTCTTC
TRBD1,TRBV6-1,many,TRBJ1-4,CASSRRTGNEKLFF,TGTGCCAGCAGTCGGCGGACAGGGAATGAAAAACTGTTTTTT
NA,TRBV3-1,many,TRBJ1-5,CASSLGGALHSNQPQHF,TGTGCCAGCAGCCTCGGGGGAGCCCTGCATAGCAATCAGCCCCAGCATTTT
NA,TRBV28,many,TRBJ2-7,CATRGWQEQYF,TGTGCCACCAGGGGATGGCAGGAGCAGTACTTC
NA,TRBV29-1,many,TRBJ1-1,CSAEGGTNTEAFF,TGCAGCGCGGAAGGGGGTACGAACACTGAAGCTTTCTTT
NA,TRBV7-9,many,TRBJ2-1,CASSSYRDSSYNEQFF,TGTGCCAGCAGCTCCTACCGGGACTCCTCCTACAATGAGCAGTTCTTC
TRBD2,TRBV5-1,many,TRBJ2-1,CASSSSGRLNEQFF,TGCGCCAGCAGCTCTAGCGGGAGATTGAATGAGCAGTTCTTC
NA,TRBV5-1,many,TRBJ1-2,CASSLEVSGGYTF,TGTGCCAGCAGCTTAGAGGTATCTGGCGGCTACACCTTC
TRBD2,TRBV12-3/TRBV12-4,NA,TRBJ2-3,CASSGTSGATDTQYF,TGTGCCAGCAGTGGGACTAGCGGGGCCACAGATACGCAGTATTTT
NA,TRBV11-2,NA,TRBJ2-1,CASSRSGQDNEQFF,TGTGCCAGCAGCAGAAGCGGTCAAGACAATGAGCAGTTCTTC
NA,TRBV7-9,many,TRBJ2-2,CASAPDSVTGELFF,TGTGCCAGCGCCCCAGACAGTGTCACCGGGGAGCTGTTTTTT
TRBD1,TRBV6-1,few,TRBJ1-5,CASRERGGQHSNQPQHF,TGTGCCAGCCGGGAGAGGGGGGGACAGCATAGCAATCAGCCCCAGCATTTT
TRBD1,TRBV30,many,TRBJ1-5,CAWGTGDNQPQHF,TGTGCCTGGGGGACAGGGGACAATCAGCCCCAGCATTTT
TRBD2,TRBV2,many,TRBJ2-3,CASGPVVAGGSDTQYF,TGTGCCAGCGGCCCGGTGGTAGCGGGAGGGTCAGATACGCAGTATTTT
TRBD1,TRBV27,many,TRBJ1-1,CASSPWTGGDTEAFF,TGTGCCAGCAGTCCCTGGACAGGTGGGGACACTGAAGCTTTCTTT
TRBD1,TRBV9,many,TRBJ2-7,CASSETGSFSDEQYF,TGTGCCAGCAGCGAGACAGGGTCCTTTAGCGACGAGCAGTACTTC
NA,TRBV12-3/TRBV12-4,many,TRBJ2-5,CASSLGLLGETQYF,TGTGCCAGCAGCCTAGGGCTACTAGGAGAGACCCAGTACTTC
NA,TRBV28,NA,TRBJ2-3,CASSQYRVTSTDTQYF,TGTGCCAGCAGTCAGTACCGGGTCACTAGCACAGATACGCAGTATTTT
NA,TRBV30,many,TRBJ2-7,CAGERKYEQYF,TGTGCAGGGGAGCGAAAGTACGAGCAGTACTTC
NA,TRBV10-3,few,TRBJ1-2,CAISESIGADLIPRLNYGYTF,TGTGCCATCAGTGAGTCTATAGGGGCCGATCTAATCCCCCGACTAAACTATGGCTACACCTTC
NA,TRBV19,once,TRBJ2-1,CASSITGYNEQFF,TGTGCCAGTAGTATCACAGGCTACAATGAGCAGTTCTTC
TRBD2,TRBV28,many,TRBJ2-5,CASSSSGGAQETQYF,TGTGCCAGCAGCTCTAGCGGGGGGGCCCAAGAGACCCAGTACTTC
TRBD1,TRBV6-1,many,TRBJ1-2,CASRRGQGKNGYTF,TGTGCCAGCAGGAGGGGACAGGGAAAGAATGGCTACACCTTC
TRBD1,TRBV13,NA,TRBJ1-1,CASSLGSGQVDEAFF,TGTGCCAGCAGCTTAGGATCGGGACAGGTCGATGAAGCTTTCTTT
TRBD1,TRBV6-1,many,TRBJ1-2,CASKGQGAAGYTF,TGTGCCAGCAAAGGACAGGGGGCAGCTGGCTACACCTTC
NA,TRBV19,many,TRBJ1-2,CASKSRQGRPYGYTF,TGTGCCAGTAAGTCTCGCCAGGGCAGGCCCTATGGCTACACCTTC
TRBD1,TRBV6-2/TRBV6-3,many,TRBJ1-5,CASSYPPDRVNQPQHF,TGTGCCAGCAGTTACCCCCCAGACAGGGTAAATCAGCCCCAGCATTTT
NA,TRBV28,many,TRBJ2-1,CASSFTGLSYNEQFF,TGTGCCAGCAGTTTCACAGGGCTCTCCTACAATGAGCAGTTCTTC
NA,TRBV6-5,many,TRBJ1-2,CASSYSGFYGYTF,TGTGCCAGCAGTTACTCCGGGTTCTATGGCTACACCTTC
NA,TRBV2,many,TRBJ2-5,CASSEWVGGKTQYF,TGTGCCAGCAGTGAGTGGGTAGGAGGAAAGACCCAGTACTTC
NA,TRBV29-1,many,TRBJ2-7,CSVGASQGRTYEQYF,TGCAGCGTGGGGGCTTCACAGGGCCGCACTTACGAGCAGTACTTC
NA,TRBV27,NA,TRBJ1-2,CASSFLQGTRYAF,TGTGCCAGCAGTTTCCTTCAGGGAACACGCTACGCCTTC
TRBD2,TRBV7-2,many,TRBJ2-7,CASSFKAGVAEQYF,TGTGCCAGCAGCTTTAAAGCGGGAGTCGCCGAGCAGTACTTC
NA,TRBV15,NA,TRBJ2-5,CATSRAPGAGGQETQYF,TGTGCCACCAGCAGAGCCCCAGGGGCCGGGGGTCAAGAGACCCAGTACTTC
NA,TRBV7-9,once,TRBJ1-1,CASSPGHRENTEAFF,TGTGCCAGCAGCCCAGGGCACCGGGAGAACACTGAAGCTTTCTTT